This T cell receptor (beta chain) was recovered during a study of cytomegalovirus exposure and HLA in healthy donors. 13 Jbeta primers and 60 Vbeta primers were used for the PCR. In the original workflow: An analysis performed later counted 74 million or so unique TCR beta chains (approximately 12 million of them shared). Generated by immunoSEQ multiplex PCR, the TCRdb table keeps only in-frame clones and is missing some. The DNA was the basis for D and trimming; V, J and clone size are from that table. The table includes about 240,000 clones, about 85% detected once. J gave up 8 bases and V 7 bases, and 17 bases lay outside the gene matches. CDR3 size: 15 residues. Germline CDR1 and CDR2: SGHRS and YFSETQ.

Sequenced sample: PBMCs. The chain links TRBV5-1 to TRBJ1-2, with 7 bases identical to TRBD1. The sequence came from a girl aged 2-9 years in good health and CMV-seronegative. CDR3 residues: CASGYRGILGQGYTF. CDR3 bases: TGCGCCAGCGGGTACAGGGGAATCCTTGGGCAGGGCTACACCTTC.